Shown below are 27 T cell receptor beta chains from a single sample sequenced in a study of cytomegalovirus exposure and HLA in healthy donors. A multiplex PCR was run with 60 Vbeta primers and 13 Jbeta primers. Clones were read by immunoSEQ multiplex PCR, and TCRdb kept only the in-frame ones, dropping some. The sample includes some 150,000 clones, 70% to 80% of them seen just once. Sequencing used PBMCs. The receptors shown here come from a man aged 25-45 years in good health and CMV-seropositive.

The rearrangement joins TRBV7-3 to TRBJ2-5; 10 bases are a match to TRBD1. Germline CDR1 reads SGHTA; CDR2 reads FQGTGA. The junction had 5 bases not matched to a gene; V was cut back by 5 bases and J by 5 bases. The CDR3 loop spans 14 amino acids. CDR3: CASSPTGGHETQYF. The CDR3 region has the DNA TGTGCCAGCAGCCCGACAGGGGGCCACGAGACCCAGTACTTC. Full variable domain (remainder filled in from reference TRBV7-3 and TRBJ2-5): GAGVSQTPSNKVTEKGKYVELRCDPISGHTALYWYRQSLGQGPEFLIYFQGTGAADDSGLPNDRFFAVRPEGSVSTLKIQRTERGDSAVYLCASSPTGGHETQYFGPGTRLLVL.

V is TRBV4-1 and J is TRBJ2-2; 11 bases align to TRBD2. Germline CDR1 is MGHRA and CDR2 is YSYEKL. The CDR3 sequence is 15 residues long. J lost 8 bases, V lost 3 bases, and 5 bases had no gene match. The CDR3 reads CASSHLAGGRGELFF. The CDR3 DNA is TGCGCCAGCAGCCACCTAGCGGGGGGTCGTGGGGAGCTGTTTTTT.

The rearrangement links TRBV11-3 to TRBJ2-2; 7 bases map to TRBD1. V shed 5 bases and J 7 bases; nucleotides not matched to a gene: 13. The CDR3 loop spans 16 amino acids. Germline CDR1 reads SGHNT; CDR2 reads YENEEA. The CDR3 region has the DNA TGTGCCAGCAGCCCCGGGACAGCCCCTACTGGCGGGGAGCTGTTTTTT. The encoded protein is CASSPGTAPTGGELFF. Complete variable domain (other parts from reference TRBV11-3 and TRBJ2-2): EAGVVQSPRYKIIEKKQPVAFWCNPISGHNTLYWYLQNLGQGPELLIRYENEEAVDDSQLPKDRFSAERLKGVDSTLKIQPAELGDSAVYLCASSPGTAPTGGELFFGEGSRLTVL.

The DNA for the CDR3 is TGTGCCAGCAGCGGCCCTAGCGGACTAAACATTCAGTACTTC. As protein: CASSGPSGLNIQYF. The chain uses TRBV9 and TRBJ2-4, with 7 bases identical to TRBD2. Germline CDR1 SGDLS, CDR2 YYNGEE. The CDR3 is 14 amino acids. Unmatched junction bases numbered 6, after V lost 3 bases and J lost 6 bases.

This clone was counted a few times. J is TRBJ2-3 and V is TRBV2, with D perhaps matching TRBD1 (6 bases). The CDR3 totals 15 residues. V was shortened by 0 bases and J by 4 bases, with 11 bases between the two germline ends. Germline-derived CDR1 and CDR2 are SNHLY and FYNNEI. CDR3 nucleotide sequence: TGTGCCAGCAGTGAAGCGGGGGCCGGCCCAGATACGCAGTATTTT. It is translated as CASSEAGAGPDTQYF.

This chain uses TRBV2 with TRBJ1-4; no clear D. The CDR3 has 14 residues. Germline V CDR1 and CDR2: SNHLY, FYNNEI. V was cut by 2 bases and J by 7 bases, with 11 bases left in between. The CDR3 DNA reads TGTGCCAGCAGTGAAAACGGTGCCGGTGAAAAACTGTTTTTT. The encoded protein is CASSENGAGEKLFF.

This clone appeared a single time. The genes are TRBV7-2 and TRBJ1-1; 8 positions match TRBD1. Per the germline V gene, CDR1 is SGHTA and CDR2 is FQGNSA. The CDR3 is 14 amino acids. V lost 3 bases, J lost 5 bases, and 5 bases stayed unmatched. This CDR3 reads CASSFRTGGTEAFF. The CDR3 DNA follows: TGTGCCAGCAGCTTTAGAACAGGGGGGACTGAAGCTTTCTTT.

The V call is TRBV2, the J call TRBJ2-5; D uncertain. V lost 7 bases, J lost 4 bases, and 13 bases lay in between. CDR1 is SNHLY, CDR2 FYNNEI, per germline. The length of the CDR3 is 13 residues. The CDR3 DNA reads as TGTGCCAGCAACCTGGAGAGTCGAGAGACCCAGTACTTC. The encoded protein is CASNLESRETQYF.

The V call is TRBV13, the J call TRBJ1-4; D unresolved. V gave up 0 bases and J gave up 7 bases, with 12 bases separating them. Germline CDR1 PRHDT, CDR2 FYEKMQ (reference sequence). The CDR3 runs 15 residues. CDR3 region: CASSLGPGDVEKLFF. The DNA for the CDR3 is TGTGCCAGCAGCTTAGGACCCGGAGATGTTGAAAAACTGTTTTTT.

The V call is TRBV5-6, the J call TRBJ1-4; maybe TRBD1 (6 bases). Trimming took off 7 bases at V and 0 bases at J, with 22 bases between the two ends. The CDR3 sequence is 18 residues long. The V gene's germline CDR1 is SGHDT and CDR2 YYEEEE. For the CDR3, the DNA is TGTGCCAGCGGCGACAGTTTAACAGGGCTGTCAACTAATGAAAAACTGTTTTTT. Translating it yields CASGDSLTGLSTNEKLFF.

This clone has just one count. The J gene is TRBJ2-5, the V gene TRBV4-1; the match to TRBD2 covers 9 bases. The CDR3 consists of 15 residues. V lost 1 base to trimming and J lost 7 bases; unmatched junction nucleotides: 7. Germline CDR1 reads MGHRA; CDR2 reads YSYEKL. This CDR3 is CASSQVGGGEVTQYF. For the CDR3, the DNA is TGCGCCAGCAGCCAAGTTGGCGGGGGGGAGGTGACCCAGTACTTC.

This clone came up once. The genes are TRBV28 and TRBJ1-2; 7 nucleotides align to TRBD1. Per germline, CDR1 MDHEN and CDR2 SYDVKM. The CDR3 runs to 13 residues. The J segment lost 8 bases and the V segment lost 6 bases, leaving 9 bases of the junction unmatched. Here the CDR3 reads CASSQRYRGGYTF. The CDR3 bases are TGTGCCAGCAGCCAGAGGTACAGGGGAGGCTACACCTTC.

The chain carries TRBV6-5 and TRBJ2-7; TRBD1 is a possible D gene (6 bases). Germline loops: CDR1 MNHEY, CDR2 SVGAGI. Between the trimmed V and J ends, which lost 8 bases and 3 bases, there was a span of 11 bases. CDR3 length equals 12 residues. The CDR3 region is CASGRGNYEQYF. As DNA, the CDR3 is TGTGCCAGCGGTAGGGGGAACTACGAGCAGTACTTC.

V gene TRBV28 combines with J gene TRBJ1-1; 10 bases agree with TRBD1. Germline V gene data show CDR1 as MDHEN and CDR2 as SYDVKM. Trimming took 6 bases from V and 3 from J; bases not matched to a gene: 16. This CDR3 spans 18 amino acids. The CDR3 reads CASRPRSRDRGWDTEAFF. CDR3 nucleotide sequence: TGTGCCAGCAGGCCTAGGTCCCGGGACAGGGGTTGGGACACTGAAGCTTTCTTT.

The rearrangement links TRBV30 to TRBJ2-5; 12 bases are shared with TRBD2. Germline trimming cut 4 bases from V and 5 bases from J; bases unmatched to any gene: 11. This CDR3 region has 16 residues. Germline V CDR1 and CDR2: GTSNPN, SVGIG (reference sequence). The CDR3 spells CAWTGLAGYRVETQYF. In DNA, the CDR3 is TGTGCCTGGACCGGACTAGCGGGGTATAGGGTGGAGACCCAGTACTTC.

The V call is TRBV10-1, the J call TRBJ1-1, with 11 bases fitting TRBD1. The germline gives CDR1 WNHNN, CDR2 SYGVQD (reference sequence). V lost 4 bases, J lost 0 bases, and 10 bases stayed unmatched. The CDR3 is 18 residues long. CDR3 in amino acids: CASSAPWTGGGVNTEAFF. The CDR3 DNA reads TGCGCCAGCAGTGCGCCGTGGACAGGGGGCGGCGTGAACACTGAAGCTTTCTTT.

This chain joins TRBV6-5 and TRBJ1-3; 7 nucleotides line up with TRBD1. Germline loops: CDR1 MNHEY, CDR2 SVGAGI. The junction had 6 bases not matched to a gene; V was cut back by 6 bases and J by 4 bases. CDR3 length equals 14 residues. This chain's CDR3 is CASSMTGTGNTIYF. CDR3 nucleotide sequence: TGTGCCAGCAGCATGACAGGGACCGGAAACACCATATATTTT.

The rearrangement joins TRBV6-5 to TRBJ2-7; 10 bases agree with TRBD1. CDR1 MNHEY and CDR2 SVGAGI come from the germline V gene. The CDR3 has 15 amino acids. J was trimmed by 2 bases and V by 0 bases; bases with no gene match: 1. CDR3 region: CASSYSGQGPYEQYF. CDR3 bases: TGTGCCAGCAGTTACTCGGGACAGGGGCCCTACGAGCAGTACTTC.

The gene calls are TRBV13 and TRBJ1-3; 10 bases map to TRBD1. The CDR3 totals 16 residues. V was pared by 7 bases and J by 1 base, with 7 bases of the junction left unmatched. Germline V gene lookup returns CDR1 PRHDT and CDR2 FYEKMQ (reference sequence). The CDR3 DNA sequence: TGTGCCAGCACCCGGGACAGGGGTGTGTCTGGAAACACCATATATTTT. This gives the protein CASTRDRGVSGNTIYF.

In this sample, this clone turned up once. The chain is built from TRBV6-1 and TRBJ1-1; 7 nucleotides line up with TRBD1. CDR1 and CDR2 from the germline V gene are MNHNS and SASEGT. The CDR3 runs to 15 residues. Trimming removed 4 bases from V and 4 bases from J; junction bases left unmatched: 9. CDR3 protein: CASSAWDSPGTEAFF. In DNA, the CDR3 is TGTGCCAGCAGTGCGTGGGACAGTCCGGGCACTGAAGCTTTCTTT.

J is TRBJ1-6 and V is TRBV15, with 9 bases matching TRBD1. The ends lost 1 base at V and 4 bases at J; junction bases unmatched: 5. Germline CDR1 reads LNHNV; CDR2 reads YYDKDF (reference sequence). The length of the CDR3 is 17 residues. The CDR3: CATSRGGQGIYNSPLHF. For the CDR3, the DNA is TGTGCCACCAGCAGAGGAGGACAGGGGATTTATAATTCACCCCTCCACTTT.

The chain employs TRBV5-4 and TRBJ1-4; D possibly corresponds to TRBD1 (6 bases). CDR1 and CDR2 from the germline V gene are SGHNT and YYREEE (reference sequence). CDR3 length: 14 amino acids. The germline V and J ends were trimmed by 2 bases and 3 bases, with 8 bases remaining between them. The chain's CDR3 is CASSFPGANEKLFF. The CDR3 DNA sequence: TGTGCCAGCAGCTTCCCAGGGGCTAATGAAAAACTGTTTTTT.

This rearrangement joins TRBV14 to TRBJ2-5; no definite D call. The CDR3 loop spans 14 amino acids. The V gene's germline CDR1 is SGHDN and CDR2 FVKESK. V lost 4 bases and J lost 4, with 13 bases in between. The CDR3, as DNA: TGTGCCAGCAGCCCCAGGTTAACTGGAGAGACCCAGTACTTC. Protein: CASSPRLTGETQYF.

This clone occurred once. The chain joins TRBV10-3 to TRBJ2-5, with D possibly TRBD2 on 5 matching bases. The CDR3 is 11 amino acids. The V gene lost 6 bases and the J gene lost 3 bases, with 5 bases spanning the gap. Germline V gene sequence: CDR1 ENHRY, CDR2 SYGVKD. CDR3 bases: TGTGCCATCAGGGGAGAAGAGACCCAGTACTTC. Protein product: CAIRGEETQYF.

The V call is TRBV7-8, the J call TRBJ1-5; 7 bases agree with TRBD1. The germline V gene encodes CDR1 SGHVS and CDR2 FQNEAQ. The CDR3 sequence is 15 residues long. The V segment lost 5 bases and the J segment 3 bases; nucleotides outside the gene matches: 7. CDR3 protein: CASSPRDSYNQPQHF. Here the CDR3 DNA reads TGTGCCAGCAGCCCCCGGGACAGCTACAATCAGCCCCAGCATTTT.

The V call is TRBV10-3, the J call TRBJ2-7; no clear D. There are 12 residues in the CDR3. CDR1 and CDR2 (germline): ENHRY, SYGVKD. The V gene lost 0 bases and the J gene lost 4 bases, with 4 bases spanning the gap. Here the CDR3 reads CAISESSYEQYF. DNA for the CDR3: TGTGCCATCAGTGAGTCGAGTTACGAGCAGTACTTC.

This chain joins TRBV27 and TRBJ1-4; 8 positions agree with TRBD1. V shed 6 bases and J 8 bases; nucleotides not matched to a gene: 8. The CDR3 is 14 amino acids. The germline V gene has CDR1 MNHEY and CDR2 SMNVEV (reference sequence). CDR3 region: CASRDREVREKLFF. The DNA of the CDR3 is TGTGCCAGCAGGGACAGGGAGGTTCGGGAAAAACTGTTTTTT.